The rows below give T cell receptor beta chains drawn from one sample of a study of CXCR3-negative and CXCR3-positive naive CD8 T cells. No DNA is given; TCRdb re-called the 5' RACE reads and lists each CDR3 protein once. The table lists 45,000 to 75,000 distinct CDR3 sequences. The sequenced material came from naive CXCR3- CD8+ T cells from blood. These receptors were collected from a human donor in good health. Some clones in this sample may be carry-over from other donors' samples. Both conserved end residues are part of each CDR3.

V gene,J gene,CDR3 protein
TRBV7-9,TRBJ1-2,CASSLVPQWETQYFGPGHGYTF
TRBV29-1,TRBJ2-1,CSVETGLAVDEQFF
TRBV4-3,TRBJ2-2,CASSQVRDSGSGELFF
TRBV19,TRBJ1-6,CASSIGLVSGNSPLHF
TRBV12-3/TRBV12-4,TRBJ2-5,CASSLWAAGHQETQYF
TRBV27,TRBJ2-2,CASSRQGITGELFF
TRBV29-1,TRBJ1-2,CSVEDLYGYTF
TRBV29-1,TRBJ2-7,CSVEDSGESYEQYF
TRBV2,TRBJ1-2,CASRTGVNYGYTF
TRBV6-2/TRBV6-3,TRBJ1-1,CASDSGASEAFF
TRBV24-1,TRBJ2-1,CATSDPFWGLYNEQFF
TRBV19,TRBJ2-3,CASSNPDRGRRTDTQYF
TRBV29-1,TRBJ1-1,CSVPAGHSLNTEAFF
TRBV24-1,TRBJ2-5,CATGSSDQETQYF
TRBV7-9,TRBJ2-1,CASSLPVKGSYNEQFF
TRBV15,TRBJ1-1,CATSRVGQPNTEAFF
TRBV11-2,TRBJ2-5,CASSPSRFTETQYF
TRBV7-9,TRBJ2-7,CASSSTGQVLNEQYF
TRBV29-1,TRBJ2-7,CSVEGPGAEQYF
TRBV21-1,TRBJ2-7,CAISGGMAGQGDYEQYF
TRBV19,TRBJ2-1,CASKTSGNEQFF
TRBV12-3/TRBV12-4,TRBJ2-7,CASSPPGTAPYSYEQYF
TRBV5-1,TRBJ2-7,CASSLDRAYEQYF
TRBV12-5,TRBJ2-1,CASGEPGPLLGNEQFF
TRBV7-9,TRBJ1-3,CASSLARDSGNTIYF
TRBV5-1,TRBJ2-7,CASSLDRGTVYEQYF
TRBV9,TRBJ1-1,CASSVGTGGTEAFF
TRBV6-2/TRBV6-3,TRBJ2-5,CASGRSSGVQETQYF
TRBV5-1,TRBJ2-1,CASSFPIDAGGDEQFF
TRBV5-5,TRBJ1-2,CASSLDRGDYGYTF
TRBV7-9,TRBJ2-3,CASSLSGERGATDTQYF
TRBV20-1,TRBJ2-1,CSARKTSGGDNEQFF